The entry below gives a single TCR beta chain sequence along with its context. The antigen is undetermined. This record comes from a study of regulatory T cells in long-lasting Graves disease. The study, taken as a whole, reports: Persistent cases of Graves' showed reduced TCR diversity relative to newly diagnosed patients.

CDR3 size: 16 residues. The V gene lost 6 bases and the J gene lost 1 base, with 18 bases spanning the gap. Germline lookup yields CDR1 MNHNS and CDR2 SASEGT. Time point meaning: newly diagnosed GD, antithyroid drugs for less than 3 months. Extracted PBMC RNA gave rise to the TCR library. iRepertoire HTBI primers and Arm-PCR of CDR3 regions built TCR beta libraries. TCRdb re-derived calls from the multiplex PCR reads in MiXCR, one entry per CDR3 protein. The sample has hundreds of thousands of distinct CDR3 sequences, approximately 15% seen once. These sequences were also reported in another study, on T cells in Graves' hyperthyroidism and ophthalmopathy.

The specimen comprised peripheral blood mononuclear cells (PBMCs), sampled at new diagnosis, from a patient treated with antithyroid drugs. This sequence originates from a woman between 25 and 40 years old with Graves disease. The chain uses TRBV6-1 and TRBJ1-1, with D tentatively TRBD1 (5 bases). CDR3 sequence: CASRPSLGTGNTEAFF. CDR3 coding DNA: TGTGCCAGCAGGCCATCCTTAGGGACGGGGAACACTGAAGCTTTCTTT.